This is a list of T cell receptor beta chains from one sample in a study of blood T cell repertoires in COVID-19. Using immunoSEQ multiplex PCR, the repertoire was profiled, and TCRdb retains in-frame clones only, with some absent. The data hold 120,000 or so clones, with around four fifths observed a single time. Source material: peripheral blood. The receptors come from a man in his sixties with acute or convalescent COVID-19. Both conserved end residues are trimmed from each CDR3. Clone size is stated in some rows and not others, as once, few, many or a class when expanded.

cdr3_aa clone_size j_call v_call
ASSLGASLRTDTQY - TRBJ2-3 TRBV5-1
ASSLGTGGNTIY - TRBJ1-3 TRBV5-1
ASSLSGIDGELF - TRBJ2-2 TRBV5-1
ATSREKGTNEKLF - TRBJ1-4 TRBV15
ASSSRELITYEQY - TRBJ2-7 TRBV13
ASRRTYTEAF - TRBJ1-1 TRBV12-3/TRBV12-4
ASSQTSGFSYEQY - TRBJ2-7 TRBV18
SVEAGQGIGYT - TRBJ1-2 TRBV29-1
ASSENRLMGYT - TRBJ1-2 TRBV10-1
ASSPGEGAGELF - TRBJ2-2 TRBV18
ASSLGAGQGNYGYT - TRBJ1-2 TRBV5-6
ASTPAGSTDTQY - TRBJ2-3 TRBV11-2
ASSLGLRVGTEAF - TRBJ1-1 TRBV27
ASSGRGNRADTQY - TRBJ2-3 TRBV19
ASSEPTGRGTEAF once TRBJ1-1 TRBV25-1
ASTPTATNEKLF - TRBJ1-4 TRBV4-2
ASSSRDYPVGGELF - TRBJ2-2 TRBV9
ASSFGLAGLSYEQY few TRBJ2-7 TRBV7-9
ANGDRGRGSN - TRBJ1-2 TRBV2
ASSKSFSGSSNTGELF - TRBJ2-2 TRBV19
SAGDRAGANVLT once TRBJ2-6 TRBV29-1
ASSWDRGREKLF - TRBJ1-4 TRBV6-5
ASSPWTSDTQY - TRBJ2-3 TRBV6-5
AISESKQSYGYT - TRBJ1-2 TRBV10-3
ATSDGNSPLH once TRBJ1-6 TRBV24-1
ACRGGGINSPLH - TRBJ1-6 TRBV30
ASSDHRSRGRGGTGELF few TRBJ2-2 TRBV6-1
ASRRPGQNNQPQH few TRBJ1-5 TRBV2
AWSPGLAGIQETQY once TRBJ2-5 TRBV30
ASSWRRYNEQF - TRBJ2-1 TRBV5-6
ASSEYMGQGLFEAF - TRBJ1-1 TRBV2
ASGGGGQGDTEAF few TRBJ1-1 TRBV7-9
ASSPPGLAGVLEQF - TRBJ2-1 TRBV5-6
ASSLQADYSPLH - TRBJ1-6 TRBV6-6
SVRGNTEAF - TRBJ1-1 TRBV20-1
ASSREATATGWDQPQH - TRBJ1-5 TRBV4-1
SGGTGRNYGYT - TRBJ1-2 TRBV29-1
ASSEAGAVDTQY - TRBJ2-3 TRBV6-1
ASSYDRAYNSPLH - TRBJ1-6 TRBV7-3
ASSDRTGSNYGYT once TRBJ1-2 TRBV5-1
ATSRGRWEEQF once TRBJ2-1 TRBV15
ASRLLHRGPNYGYT - TRBJ1-2 TRBV12-2
ASSALGGLRTEAF few TRBJ1-1 TRBV5-8
ASSRDRGRNEQF - TRBJ2-1 TRBV3-1/TRBV3-2
ASWQIEGRLTEAF few TRBJ1-1 TRBV27
ASKTTGSRLGNEKLF - TRBJ1-4 TRBV19
ASSFGSQNEKLF - TRBJ1-4 TRBV5-1
ASSESRYYEQY - TRBJ2-7 TRBV10-2
ASSPREHQAF - TRBJ1-1 TRBV3-1/TRBV3-2